This paragraph covers one T cell receptor beta chain sequence. Its antigen remains unidentified. Base quality data are lacking; no much larger clone is found one base away. Within the sample, other DNA sequences also encode this same CDR3. The cysteine opens and the phenylalanine closes a CDR3 of 13 amino acids. Only the CDR3 part of the read is kept: 39 bases, read in frame from the first base. Clipping removes 4 bases from V and 2 bases from J, with 3 as the unmatched junction base count. The germline V gene gives CDR1 as SQVTM and CDR2 as ANQGSEA. The sample originates from a study of blood T cell repertoires in COVID-19 (dated by TCRdb to the early 2020s). Regarding the complete study: The collaborator samples originated in the United States, Italy and Spain and spanned the acute and convalescent phases of COVID-19. The prospective study material was composed of cDNA or gDNA derived from T cells, B-cell-depleted T cells, or PBMCs. The dataset comprised deeply sampled blood TCRbeta repertoires from subjects exposed to, actively infected with, or recovered from COVID-19. A freely available public database, intended as a resource for researchers studying the immune response to SARS-CoV-2, is where the repertoires were released. The samples were drawn from the first 160 participants of the ongoing ImmuneRACE study and from over 950 subjects provided by 6 global collaborators. Nearly every sample came with metadata listing a de-identified subject ID, COVID-19 status, age in years and sex. Where HLA class I and class II types were available, the types were taken from metadata supplied by the sample provider, not from assay-based typing.

The full study reports these points: Clinical and demographic metadata were provided uncurated, with the amount varying by source and participant.

Enrolling through a virtual design, the prospective study's participants ranged in age from roughly 18 to 95 years and lived across roughly 24 United States geographic areas. In the prospective study, cohorts were assigned on the basis of participant-reported clinical history obtained from a screening survey and a study questionnaire. Mobile phlebotomists in the prospective study collected whole blood, serum and a nasopharyngeal or oropharyngeal swab from every participant. Prospective study participants could optionally give additional blood draws and questionnaires over an approximately two-month period. Prospective study blood samples were shipped either frozen or at room temperature before DNA extraction. TCRbeta CDR3 regions were amplified from genomic DNA by means of the immunoSEQ Assay, a bias-controlled multiplex PCR. As for how the authors treated the data: The number of nucleated cells in each sample was estimated by amplification of reference gene primers within the assay. To quantify the absolute abundance of each unique TCRbeta CDR3 rearrangement, sequence reads were collapsed and filtered. For each sample, productive Simpson clonality was calculated as the square root of Simpson's diversity index across productive rearrangements. Held by TCRdb, this immuneACCESS table contains in-frame sequences only and omits some clones. Under half of the omission traces to an unresolved V gene where checked; the cause of the rest is unknown. For V, J and clone size, that table is used; D and trimming come from the DNA. For this sample the table gives about 270,000 clones, of which 75% to 90% were detected only once. Roughly 4.3% of the sample comes from the top ten.

The sequence joins TRBV29-1 to TRBJ1-2; 8 nucleotides in the junction match TRBD1. The receptor comes from a woman younger than 45 with acute COVID-19. The sequenced material came from PBMCs or T cells enriched from blood (not recorded which). The bases read TGCAGCGTTGGCGGACAGGGAAACTATGGCTACACCTTC. Translated, it reads CSVGGQGNYGYTF. Reference TRBV29-1 and TRBJ1-2 proteins supply the regions before and after the CDR3; the full variable domain is: SAVISQKPSRDICQRGTSLTIQCQVDSQVTMMFWYRQQPGQSLTLIATANQGSEATYESGFVIDKFPISRPNLTFSTLTVSNMSPEDSSIYLCSVGGQGNYGYTFGSGTRLTVV.